This TCR beta chain was found in a study of cytomegalovirus exposure and HLA in healthy donors. Regarding the study as a whole: By a later analysis, the bulk of CMV-associated TCR beta chains appeared HLA-restricted. CMV antigen specificity of a few CMV-associated chains was confirmed in vitro. The study recorded about 150 TCR beta chains that were cytomegalovirus-associated.

Those who donated were healthy bone marrow donors. Details on this clone: What it binds is unknown.

Germline V lookup: CDR1 SGHRS, CDR2 YFSETQ. With 7 bases clipped from V and 1 base from J, the junction kept 7 bases outside the gene matches. The length of the CDR3 is 15 residues. PCR amplification relied on 60 Vbeta primers (plus 13 Jbeta primers). Sequencing was performed with immunoSEQ multiplex PCR; in TCRdb, only in-frame clones are kept and a portion is missing. This sample has some 90,000 clones, with over 60% found just once. This clonotype originated in a man in his forties or fifties in good health and CMV-seronegative. The specimen was PBMCs. The rearrangement uses TRBV5-1 and TRBJ2-3, with 9 bases matching TRBD1. CDR3 nucleotide sequence: TGCGCCAGCGGGTACCGGGACAGGGGCACAGATACGCAGTATTTT. Protein sequence: CASGYRDRGTDTQYF. The whole variable domain, filled in from reference TRBV5-1 and TRBJ2-3, reads KAGVTQTPRYLIKTRGQQVTLSCSPISGHRSVSWYQQTPGQGLQFLFEYFSETQRNKGNFPGRFSGRQFSNSRSEMNVSTLELGDSALYLCASGYRDRGTDTQYFGPGTRLTVL.